Each of the 14 T cell receptor beta chains below was sequenced from the same sample in a study of T cells in tumors after PD-1 blockade. Sequencing used immunoSEQ multiplex PCR; TCRdb keeps in-frame clones, though not all of them. The repertoire consists of 20,000 to 30,000 clones, with about 84% occurring once and the leading ten covering roughly 12%. The sample was PBMCs, taken after anti-PD-1 treatment. These receptor sequences come from a human donor with basal cell carcinoma.

The chain has TRBV11-3 and TRBJ2-1; no reliable D call. The length of the CDR3 is 15 residues. The ends were cut back, 0 bases at V and 3 bases at J, with 9 bases in the middle. CDR1 is SGHNT and CDR2 is YENEEA in the germline V gene. The CDR3 DNA follows: TGTGCCAGCAGCTTAGACGTCTTAGACTACAATGAGCAGTTCTTC. As protein: CASSLDVLDYNEQFF.

The gene calls are TRBV4-1 and TRBJ1-6; the D is unclear. V gave up 2 bases and J gave up 0 bases, with 14 bases separating them. CDR1 is MGHRA, CDR2 YSYEKL, per germline. The CDR3 contains 18 residues. The CDR3 reads CASSQQDWRSSYNSPLHF. CDR3 nucleotide sequence: TGCGCCAGCAGCCAACAAGATTGGAGGAGCTCCTATAATTCACCCCTCCACTTT.

For the CDR3, the DNA is TGTGCCAGCAGCAATAGACAGGGGCTTACCTACGAGCAGTACTTC. Translated: CASSNRQGLTYEQYF. This chain joins TRBV7-8 and TRBJ2-7, with 8 bases fitting TRBD1. Trimming at V came to 5 bases and at J to 2 bases, leaving 8 bases not matched to a gene. There are 15 residues in the CDR3. CDR1 is SGHVS and CDR2 is FQNEAQ in the germline V gene.

In this sample, this clone turned up a few times. This chain joins TRBV11-3 and TRBJ2-1, with 9 bases lining up with TRBD2. Trimming at V came to 1 base and at J to 10 bases, leaving 8 bases not matched to a gene. CDR3 size: 15 residues. The germline V gene encodes CDR1 SGHNT and CDR2 YENEEA. The CDR3 nucleotides are TGTGCCAGCAGCTTAGTCGGCGGGGGGGCCTTCGAGCAGTTCTTC. Translation: CASSLVGGGAFEQFF.

The chain couples TRBV12-5 to TRBJ1-5; D uncertain. CDR3 length: 12 residues. The ends were cut back, 7 bases at V and 2 bases at J, with 6 bases in the middle. The germline V gene has CDR1 LGHNT and CDR2 FRNRAP. CDR3 protein: CASVWGNQPQHF. CDR3 bases: TGTGCTAGTGTTTGGGGCAATCAGCCCCAGCATTTT.

V usage is TRBV10-3 and J usage is TRBJ2-2; 9 bases agree with TRBD2. J gave up 7 bases and V 8 bases, and 8 bases lay outside the gene matches. The germline gives CDR1 ENHRY, CDR2 SYGVKD. The CDR3 covers 14 residues. CDR3 loop: CAIAGGGAFGELFF. As DNA, the CDR3 is TGTGCCATCGCCGGCGGGGGGGCGTTCGGGGAGCTGTTTTTT.

The chain is built from TRBV10-2 and TRBJ2-1; the D gene is possibly TRBD1 (7 bases). From germline, CDR1 is WSHSY and CDR2 SAAADI. V lost 5 bases and J lost 7, with 12 bases in between. The CDR3 consists of 13 residues. The CDR3 bases are TGCGCCAGCAGTCAGGGGGGCGTGAATGAGCAGTTCTTC. Its translation: CASSQGGVNEQFF.

Within the sample, this clone is medium-sized. The chain links TRBV11-3 to TRBJ2-1; TRBD1 aligns across 7 bases. Trimming removed 5 bases from V and 3 bases from J; junction bases left unmatched: 10. CDR3 length: 16 residues. Germline V gene data show CDR1 as SGHNT and CDR2 as YENEEA. Here the CDR3 reads CASSGDDRAGYNEQFF. The CDR3 nucleotides read TGTGCCAGCAGCGGGGATGACAGGGCTGGCTACAATGAGCAGTTCTTC. Using reference TRBV11-3 and TRBJ2-1 for the parts outside the CDR3, the full variable domain is EAGVVQSPRYKIIEKKQPVAFWCNPISGHNTLYWYLQNLGQGPELLIRYENEEAVDDSQLPKDRFSAERLKGVDSTLKIQPAELGDSAVYLCASSGDDRAGYNEQFFGPGTRLTVL.

The genes are TRBV15 and TRBJ2-7, with TRBD1 identical over 7 bases. The CDR3 is 13 residues long. Germline assignment: CDR1 LNHNV and CDR2 YYDKDF (reference sequence). Losses at the gene ends were 6 bases for V and 4 bases for J; bases not matched to a gene: 6. CDR3 DNA sequence: TGTGCCACCAGTGACAGGGTTTCTTACGAGCAGTACTTC. It codes for CATSDRVSYEQYF.

V is TRBV6-5 and J is TRBJ2-2; TRBD2 is a possible D gene (6 bases). Germline V gives CDR1 MNHEY, CDR2 SVGAGI. This CDR3 is built from 14 residues. V was trimmed by 11 bases and J by 4 bases, leaving 17 bases between them. The CDR3 coding sequence is TGTGCCGGGGGGTTTTGGGGGACCACCGGGGAGCTGTTTTTT. Protein: CAGGFWGTTGELFF.

The chain couples TRBV5-1 to TRBJ2-5; 8 bases agree with TRBD1. The trim removed 5 bases at V and 2 bases at J, leaving 8 bases unmatched. The CDR3 spans 15 residues. From germline, CDR1 is SGHRS and CDR2 YFSETQ. The CDR3 sequence: CASSPGGLGQETQYF. CDR3 DNA sequence: TGCGCCAGCAGTCCAGGGGGCTTAGGACAAGAGACCCAGTACTTC.

CDR3 loop: CASSLTGGEAFF. The CDR3 coding sequence is TGTGCCAGCAGTTTGACGGGGGGTGAAGCTTTCTTT. The chain couples TRBV6-5 to TRBJ1-1; D possibly corresponds to TRBD1 (5 bases). CDR1 and CDR2 (germline): MNHEY, SVGAGI. The CDR3 length is 12 residues. V was shortened by 4 bases and J by 7 bases, with 10 bases between the two germline ends.

This sequence joins TRBV27 and TRBJ1-2; 8 bases agree with TRBD1. The V and J ends lost 2 bases and 3 bases, in that order; junction bases with no gene match: 11. Germline V gene lookup returns CDR1 MNHEY and CDR2 SMNVEV (reference sequence). The CDR3 covers 17 residues. The CDR3, as DNA: TGTGCCAGCAGTTTAACCCGAGACAGGGGCCTTTACTATGGCTACACCTTC. As protein: CASSLTRDRGLYYGYTF.

The rearrangement uses TRBV5-6 and TRBJ1-6; 10 bases fit TRBD1. The V segment lost 0 bases and the J segment 7 bases; nucleotides outside the gene matches: 4. The CDR3 extends over 16 amino acids. Germline assignment: CDR1 SGHDT and CDR2 YYEEEE. In nucleotides, the CDR3 is TGTGCCAGCAGCTTGGGGACAGGGGGTGGCAATTCACCCCTCCACTTT. Protein sequence: CASSLGTGGGNSPLHF.